Described below is a single T cell receptor beta chain sequence and its context. Antigen unknown. The data stem from a study of cytomegalovirus exposure and HLA in healthy donors. Findings and limits, study-wide: In a later analysis, productive TCRs from donors in an Asian-associated ancestry cluster reportedly carried fewer N-insertions than the cohort mean.

The V and J ends lost 2 bases and 5 bases respectively, with 12 bases between them. Per the germline V gene, CDR1 is SEHNR and CDR2 is FQNEAQ (reference sequence). This CDR3 contains 14 residues. This PCR relied on a set of 60 Vbeta primers and 13 Jbeta primers. The assay was immunoSEQ multiplex PCR, and TCRdb's table has in-frame clones only and misses some. Of 75,000 to 95,000 clones listed, 78% are singletons. While unrecorded immune exposures were likely, the donors were nominally healthy when sampled. Input material: PBMCs. V usage is TRBV7-9 and J usage is TRBJ2-5; tentative D call: TRBD2 (5 bases). The sequence was obtained from a woman in her thirties or forties in good health and CMV-seropositive. CDR3 bases: TGTGCCAGCAGCTTACGTGGAGGTGCGGAGACCCAGTACTTC. This sequence encodes CASSLRGGAETQYF.